The 32 T cell receptor beta chains in this list originate from one sample, sequenced in a study of early T cells in non-severe SARS-CoV-2 infection. Using its own MiXCR run on the 5' RACE reads, TCRdb lists one record per CDR3 protein. Of roughly 80,000 distinct CDR3 sequences in the sample, over 13% were seen once. The sequenced material came from whole blood. The source is an adult who was a healthcare worker with PCR-confirmed SARS-CoV-2 infection or an uninfected control (not recorded which).

The V and J genes are TRBV7-9 and TRBJ2-5; 7 nucleotides agree with TRBD2. This CDR3 contains 15 residues. J gave up 5 bases and V 1 base, and 7 bases lay outside the gene matches. Germline CDR1 and CDR2: SEHNR and FQNEAQ (reference sequence). The CDR3 sequence: CASSLDWSSGETQYF. The DNA for the CDR3 is TGTGCCAGCAGCTTAGACTGGTCTAGCGGCGAGACCCAGTACTTC.

This clonotype occurred a few times. The chain is built from TRBV5-1 and TRBJ2-3; D may be TRBD1 (6 bases). Trimming cost V 2 bases and J 11 bases, with 24 bases left between them. Germline CDR1 SGHRS, CDR2 YFSETQ. The CDR3 is made up of 16 amino acids. CDR3 nucleotides: TGCGCCAGCAGCTTAAGCCTGGACAGCCATCCTGGGTTGCAGTATTTT. Translating it yields CASSLSLDSHPGLQYF.

This clonotype was observed at least ten times. The V gene is TRBV20-1, the J gene TRBJ2-7; 15 bases align to TRBD2. In germline, CDR1 is DFQATT, CDR2 SNEGSKA (reference sequence). CDR3 size: 15 residues. V dropped 1 base and J dropped 3; count of bases not matched to a gene: 1. CDR3: CSARGTSGRVYEQYF. The CDR3 nucleotides are TGCAGTGCTAGAGGGACTAGCGGGAGGGTCTACGAGCAGTACTTC.

The rearrangement links TRBV12-3 or TRBV12-4 to TRBJ1-2, with D unresolved. V lost 7 bases, J lost 6 bases, and 15 bases lay in between. The CDR3 length is 13 residues. CDR3: CASTFHRANGYTF. CDR3 sequence (DNA): TGTGCCAGCACCTTCCACCGGGCTAATGGCTACACCTTC.

This clonotype has just a few counts. The chain is built from TRBV5-5 and TRBJ2-7; D is undetermined. CDR1 is SGHKS, CDR2 YYEKEE, per germline (reference sequence). The ends were cut back, 0 bases at V and 2 bases at J, with 9 bases in the middle. This CDR3 comprises 14 residues. The CDR3 DNA sequence: TGTGCCAGCAGCTTGGACAGTCCGGCCTACGAGCAGTACTTC. It encodes CASSLDSPAYEQYF.

This clonotype was seen at least ten times. The CDR3 DNA reads as TGCAGTGCTAGTGGGACTTCAGATGGCTACACCTTC. Translation gives CSASGTSDGYTF. The J gene is TRBJ1-2, the V gene TRBV20-1, with a possible D match to TRBD1 (5 bases). The CDR3 contains 12 residues. Trimming removed 3 bases at V and 6 bases at J, with 11 bases between. The germline V gene encodes CDR1 DFQATT and CDR2 SNEGSKA (reference sequence).

Only a few counts were recorded for this clonotype. The chain has TRBV9 and TRBJ1-3; D unresolved. This CDR3 is built from 14 residues. The V end was cut by 0 bases, the J end by 9 bases, with 13 bases between. The V gene's germline CDR1 is SGDLS and CDR2 YYNGEE. The CDR3, as DNA: TGTGCCAGCAGCGTAGAGGAAAGGCTGGGCACCATATATTTT. Translating it yields CASSVEERLGTIYF. The complete variable domain, with remaining parts taken from reference TRBV9 and TRBJ1-3, reads DSGVTQTPKHLITATGQRVTLRCSPRSGDLSVYWYQQSLDQGLQFLIQYYNGEERAKGNILERFSAQQFPDLHSELNLSSLELGDSALYFCASSVEERLGTIYFGEGSWLTVV.

This clonotype was detected only a few times. The chain recombines TRBV5-5 with TRBJ2-7; D not certain. Germline CDR1 is SGHKS and CDR2 is YYEKEE (reference sequence). V was shortened by 0 bases and J by 2 bases, with 6 bases between the two germline ends. CDR3 length: 13 amino acids. As DNA, the CDR3 is TGTGCCAGCAGCTTGGGCCGGACCTACGAGCAGTACTTC. Residues: CASSLGRTYEQYF.

The V call is TRBV24-1, the J call TRBJ2-3; maybe TRBD2 (6 bases). Trimming removed 3 bases from V and 7 bases from J, with 16 bases in between. This CDR3 region has 15 residues. Germline V gives CDR1 KGHDR, CDR2 SFDVKD. CDR3 nucleotides: TGTGCCACCAGTGATACTGGGGGGATGGGATATACGCAGTATTTT. Translating it yields CATSDTGGMGYTQYF.

Details on this clonotype: Since a much larger clone is just one base distant, this may be a read error. V gene TRBV28 combines with J gene TRBJ1-3; maybe TRBD1 (5 bases). Trimming took off 6 bases at V and 0 bases at J, with 18 bases between the two ends. CDR1 is MDHEN, CDR2 SYDVKM, per germline. This CDR3 comprises 17 residues. The CDR3 here is CASRRGRTISSGNTIYF. The DNA of the CDR3 is TGTGCCAGCAGGCGAGGGCGGACAATAAGCTCTGGAAACACCATATATTTT.

This clonotype came up many times. The V call is TRBV24-1, the J call TRBJ2-1; D is perhaps TRBD1 (5 bases). The CDR3 sequence is 14 residues long. CDR1 KGHDR and CDR2 SFDVKD come from the germline V gene. The V end was cut by 3 bases, the J end by 6 bases, with 11 bases between. The CDR3 DNA is TGTGCCACCAGTGATCGCCTGACAGTCAATGAGCAGTTCTTC. Translation: CATSDRLTVNEQFF.

This clonotype was detected once. V gene TRBV29-1 combines with J gene TRBJ1-2, with D possibly TRBD1 on 5 matching bases. Trimming took 1 base from V and 4 from J, leaving 16 bases between them. The CDR3 totals 15 residues. Germline-derived CDR1 and CDR2 are SQVTM and ANQGSEA. The CDR3: CSVEAQGGQPYGYTF. CDR3 coding DNA: TGCAGCGTTGAAGCCCAGGGCGGGCAGCCCTATGGCTACACCTTC.

This clonotype was found many times. This sequence joins TRBV20-1 and TRBJ1-1; D is ambiguous. This CDR3 spans 14 amino acids. Per germline, CDR1 DFQATT and CDR2 SNEGSKA (reference sequence). V lost 3 bases, J lost 0 bases, and 11 bases lay in between. In nucleotides, the CDR3 is TGCAGTGCTAGGAAACATAGCATGAACACTGAAGCTTTCTTT. Translating gives CSARKHSMNTEAFF.

The chain carries TRBV12-3 or TRBV12-4 and TRBJ2-5, with D perhaps TRBD2 (6 bases). With 6 bases removed from V and 2 bases from J, the gap between germline ends came to 16 bases. The CDR3 runs 15 residues. CDR3 sequence reads: CASSAVGGRQETQYF. The CDR3 DNA follows: TGTGCCAGCAGCGCGGTGGGAGGTCGGCAAGAGACCCAGTACTTC.

In its sample, this clonotype was seen many times. The J gene is TRBJ2-1, the V gene TRBV29-1; 8 bases are a match to TRBD1. The CDR3 totals 15 residues. The V gene's germline CDR1 is SQVTM and CDR2 ANQGSEA. Trimming took 3 bases from V and 4 from J; bases not matched to a gene: 8. CDR3 amino acids: CSVDSGTGGYNEQFF. CDR3 nucleotide sequence: TGCAGCGTTGACTCCGGGACAGGAGGATACAATGAGCAGTTCTTC.

The J gene is TRBJ2-1, the V gene TRBV27; D is ambiguous. Germline V gene lookup returns CDR1 MNHEY and CDR2 SMNVEV (reference sequence). This CDR3 spans 13 amino acids. V was pared by 3 bases and J by 5 bases, with 8 bases between. CDR3 loop: CASSLARNNEQFF. The CDR3 DNA is TGTGCCAGCAGTTTGGCTAGAAACAATGAGCAGTTCTTC.

This clonotype was seen a handful of times. The V gene is TRBV10-1, the J gene TRBJ2-5; D might be TRBD1 (6 bases). V was clipped by 7 bases and J by 3 bases, with 9 bases between them. The germline V gene encodes CDR1 WNHNN and CDR2 SYGVQD (reference sequence). CDR3 length: 12 amino acids. The chain's CDR3 is CASTYREETQYF. CDR3 nucleotides: TGCGCCAGCACGTACAGGGAAGAGACCCAGTACTTC.

The V gene is TRBV7-6, the J gene TRBJ2-7; D not certain. Trimming took off 8 bases at V and 1 base at J, with 6 bases between the two ends. Per germline, CDR1 SGHVS and CDR2 FNYEAQ. The CDR3 runs to 11 residues. CDR3 sequence reads: CASGDSYEQYF. DNA for the CDR3: TGTGCCAGCGGGGATTCCTACGAGCAGTACTTC.

The chain is built from TRBV11-2 and TRBJ2-5; D is perhaps TRBD2 (6 bases). The CDR3 totals 16 residues. Germline V gene data show CDR1 as SGHAT and CDR2 as FQNNGV. Trimming removed 3 bases from V and 7 bases from J, with 21 bases in between. The CDR3 coding sequence is TGTGCCAGCAGCTTCCGGTCCGGGACTCTCCTCGGGACCCAGTACTTC. Amino acids: CASSFRSGTLLGTQYF.

This CDR3 is CASSVDGRANEQFF. In nucleotides, the CDR3 is TGTGCCAGCAGCGTAGACGGGAGGGCGAATGAGCAGTTCTTC. The chain uses TRBV9 and TRBJ2-1; 8 positions agree with TRBD2. Germline loops: CDR1 SGDLS, CDR2 YYNGEE. The CDR3 spans 14 residues. V shed 0 bases and J 7 bases; nucleotides not matched to a gene: 3.

A few counts support this clonotype. This sequence joins TRBV7-9 and TRBJ1-3; D is unresolved. The CDR3 is made up of 14 amino acids. Germline-derived CDR1 and CDR2 are SEHNR and FQNEAQ (reference sequence). V gave up 5 bases and J gave up 0 bases, with 8 bases separating them. The CDR3 DNA is TGTGCCAGCAGCCCAAAGAGCTCTGGAAACACCATATATTTT. Protein product: CASSPKSSGNTIYF.

The chain combines TRBV12-3 or TRBV12-4 with TRBJ1-1; 8 bases fit TRBD1. After removal of 0 bases from V and 8 bases from J, the junction contained 5 bases not matched to a gene. CDR3 length equals 14 residues. CDR3 DNA sequence: TGTGCCAGCAGTTTAGCCGACAGGGGCTCCGAAGCTTTCTTT. This sequence encodes CASSLADRGSEAFF.

This clonotype was counted a few times. The chain carries TRBV11-2 and TRBJ1-1; 8 bases are a match to TRBD1. Germline CDR1 SGHAT, CDR2 FQNNGV. J gave up 11 bases and V 4 bases, and 15 bases lay outside the gene matches. This CDR3 region has 15 residues. CDR3 DNA: TGTGCCAGCAGCTCGTTGACAGGGGCCGACGGGAAGGCTTTCTTT. It is translated as CASSSLTGADGKAFF. The complete variable domain, with remaining parts taken from reference TRBV11-2 and TRBJ1-1, reads EAGVAQSPRYKIIEKRQSVAFWCNPISGHATLYWYQQILGQGPKLLIQFQNNGVVDDSQLPKDRFSAERLKGVDSTLKIQPAKLEDSAVYLCASSSLTGADGKAFFGQGTRLTVV.

This clonotype has a count of ten or more. V gene TRBV14 combines with J gene TRBJ2-4, with 14 bases fitting TRBD2. The CDR3 runs to 18 residues. Trimming cost V 4 bases and J 1 base; bases outside gene matches: 6. Germline assignment: CDR1 SGHDN and CDR2 FVKESK. CDR3 in DNA: TGTGCCAGCAGCCCCGGGACTAGCGGGAGATTGGCCAAAAACATTCAGTACTTC. Residues: CASSPGTSGRLAKNIQYF.

The table lists this clonotype with a few counts. The chain combines TRBV7-9 with TRBJ2-5; D not certain. The CDR3 runs to 13 residues. Trimming took 5 bases from V and 4 from J, leaving 11 bases between them. The germline V gene encodes CDR1 SEHNR and CDR2 FQNEAQ (reference sequence). CDR3 nucleotide sequence: TGTGCCAGCAGCCCCCTGGTAGGAGAGACCCAGTACTTC. Amino acids: CASSPLVGETQYF.

This clonotype was counted only a few times. The chain recombines TRBV28 with TRBJ2-3; D uncertain. CDR3 length: 12 residues. Germline CDR1 and CDR2: MDHEN and SYDVKM. Between the trimmed V and J ends, which lost 6 bases and 2 bases, there was a span of 6 bases. The CDR3 DNA follows: TGTGCCAGCAGGGGGTCCACAGATACGCAGTATTTT. This gives the protein CASRGSTDTQYF.

The chain joins TRBV29-1 to TRBJ2-1, with no clear D. Trimming cost V 3 bases and J 5 bases, with 5 bases left between them. Germline-derived CDR1 and CDR2 are SQVTM and ANQGSEA. CDR3 size: 11 residues. In DNA form, the CDR3 reads TGCAGCGTTGACCGGGACAATGAGCAGTTCTTC. This gives the protein CSVDRDNEQFF.

The J gene is TRBJ2-1, the V gene TRBV5-1; D is unresolved. This CDR3 is 11 amino acids long. Germline CDR1 and CDR2: SGHRS and YFSETQ. V was pared by 0 bases and J by 8 bases, with 3 bases between. CDR3 in amino acids: CASSLAYEQFF. The CDR3 DNA is TGCGCCAGCAGCTTGGCGTATGAGCAGTTCTTC.

This sequence joins TRBV6-5 and TRBJ2-7; D not certain. The germline V gene encodes CDR1 MNHEY and CDR2 SVGAGI. V dropped 0 bases and J dropped 4 bases, with 10 bases sitting between them. This CDR3 is built from 14 residues. Here the CDR3 reads CASSYSGARYEQYF. In nucleotides, the CDR3 is TGTGCCAGCAGTTACTCGGGTGCTAGGTACGAGCAGTACTTC.

This clonotype was observed at least ten times. J is TRBJ2-1 and V is TRBV27; 7 bases agree with TRBD2. CDR1 MNHEY and CDR2 SMNVEV come from the germline V gene (reference sequence). This CDR3 comprises 15 residues. The junction had 2 bases not matched to a gene; V was cut back by 2 bases and J by 1 base. CDR3: CASSLAGASYNEQFF. The CDR3 DNA sequence: TGTGCCAGCAGTTTAGCGGGAGCTTCCTACAATGAGCAGTTCTTC.

The J gene is TRBJ2-3, the V gene TRBV11-3; D might be TRBD1 or TRBD2, each matching 5 bases. CDR3 length equals 17 residues. V dropped 5 bases and J dropped 3 bases, with 21 bases sitting between them. Germline assignment: CDR1 SGHNT and CDR2 YENEEA. As DNA, the CDR3 is TGTGCCAGCAGCCTTCCCGACAGCGGAGACGGGACAGATACGCAGTATTTT. Its translation: CASSLPDSGDGTDTQYF.

The genes are TRBV20-1 and TRBJ2-7; 13 nucleotides match TRBD2. V shed 6 bases, J shed 4 bases, and the junction held 6 bases outside the gene matches. CDR3 length equals 14 residues. Germline V gene data show CDR1 as DFQATT and CDR2 as SNEGSKA (reference sequence). As DNA, the CDR3 is TGCAGTGCCACTGGGACTAGCGGGATGTACGAGCAGTACTTC. As protein: CSATGTSGMYEQYF.